This T cell receptor beta chain was recorded in a study of T cell clonotyping in hematopoietic cell transplantation. Study conclusions and caveats: After transplant, recipient diversity fell while pathologically expanded clonotypes grew through day 180. No sorting was done, leaving CD4 and CD8 contributions mixed. At the given depth, recipient repertoires were over 95% de novo clonotypes.

For this clone: Its cognate antigen is unknown.

Clones were read by immunoSEQ multiplex PCR, and TCRdb kept only the in-frame ones, dropping some. Here the sample spans approximately 70,000 clones, roughly 93% being singletons. CDR3 length equals 13 residues. The germline CDR1 and CDR2 sequences are LNHDA and SQIVND (reference sequence). Trimming shortened V by 3 bases and J by 4 bases, and 9 bases separated the two germline ends. The source is a man aged 50 to 60 in good health. Some clones in this sample may be carry-over from other donors' samples. Sequenced: peripheral blood mononuclear cells. V gene TRBV19 combines with J gene TRBJ1-1; D not certain. The CDR3 loop reads CASSIAEGTEAFF. In DNA form, the CDR3 reads TGTGCCAGTAGTATCGCGGAGGGCACTGAAGCTTTCTTT.